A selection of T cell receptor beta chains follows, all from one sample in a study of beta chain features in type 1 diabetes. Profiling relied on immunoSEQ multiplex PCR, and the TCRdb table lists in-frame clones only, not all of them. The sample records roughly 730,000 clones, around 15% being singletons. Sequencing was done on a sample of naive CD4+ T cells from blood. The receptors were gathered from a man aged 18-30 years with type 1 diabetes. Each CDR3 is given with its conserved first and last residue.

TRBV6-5 CASSGWTGNTEAFF
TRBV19 CASSNGQGTADTQYF
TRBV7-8 CASSYPQDGEKLFF
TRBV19 CASSLSRTGAGETQYF
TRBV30 CAWSVREGKAAYEQYF
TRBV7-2 CASSPGTQLGYTF
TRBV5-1 CASSPSTGSHQPQHF
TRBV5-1 CASSSKRGAAYEQYF
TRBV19 CASSMTIATEAFF
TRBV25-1 CASSDARRGEGHGYTF
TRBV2 CASSRLAGGQETQYF
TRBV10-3 CAISEYRGEGYTF
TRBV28 CASNLGGSNQPQHF
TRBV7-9 CASSYAPPDTGELFF
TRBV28 CASSFEGRPNNEQFF
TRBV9 CASSLTSTDTQYF
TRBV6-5 CASSYVQGDSPLHF
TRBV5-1 CASSLSGEGEQYF
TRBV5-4 CASSLDRGAQHF
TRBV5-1 CASSLDGLQGSNQPQHF
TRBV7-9 CASSWSATGNYGYTF
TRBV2 CATQQSSYEQYF
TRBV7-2 CASSPLGSGQYF
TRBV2 CASRQGAYEQYF
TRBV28 CASRRTGANSPLHF
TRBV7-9 CASSDRTGMNTGELFF
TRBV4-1 CASSPQGGSSYEQYF
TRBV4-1 CASSQELGAWQPAYEQYF
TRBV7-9 CASSPGPVNTEAFF
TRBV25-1 CASSVGGGVNSPLHF
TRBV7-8 CASSPRYRENGYTF
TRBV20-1 CSAGDYGYTF
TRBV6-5 CASSYSGQGAVTQYF
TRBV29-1 CSAPLRDGDTQYF
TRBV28 CASSLWQGSTDTQYF
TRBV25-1 CASSVPQSRDEQYF
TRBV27 CASSWQGSYEQYF
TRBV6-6 CASDSGDTDTQYF
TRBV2 CASSLRGGYNEQFF
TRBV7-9 CASSLNPFEQYF
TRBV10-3 CAISESQTGGSDGYTF
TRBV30 CAWTAGVLDTQYF